These 16 T cell receptor beta chains were sequenced from one sample in a study of cytomegalovirus exposure and HLA in healthy donors. The table came from immunoSEQ multiplex PCR; TCRdb's copy has only in-frame clones and leaves some out. Seen here are 110,000 to 150,000 clones, 80% to 90% observed once, and the top ten hold roughly 6.5%. Sequences were obtained from PBMCs. These receptors came from a woman younger than 45 in good health and CMV-seropositive.

The chain uses TRBV6-5 and TRBJ2-3, with D tentatively TRBD2 (7 bases). The CDR3 extends over 14 amino acids. Germline lookup yields CDR1 MNHEY and CDR2 SVGAGI. With 11 bases removed from V and 1 base from J, the gap between germline ends came to 16 bases. CDR3 region: CAAWGEGGTDTQYF. The CDR3 region has the DNA TGTGCCGCATGGGGGGAGGGGGGCACAGATACGCAGTATTTT.

The V and J genes are TRBV6-6 and TRBJ2-7, with D perhaps matching TRBD2 (7 bases). Germline V gene data show CDR1 as MNHNY and CDR2 as SVGAGI (reference sequence). CDR3 length: 14 amino acids. The V and J ends lost 6 bases and 3 bases respectively, with 15 bases between them. This chain's CDR3 is CASRGGGALYEQYF. CDR3 bases: TGTGCCAGCAGAGGTGGGGGGGCCCTCTACGAGCAGTACTTC.

V gene TRBV2 combines with J gene TRBJ2-2; 10 bases agree with TRBD2. The germline V gene encodes CDR1 SNHLY and CDR2 FYNNEI. This CDR3 comprises 15 residues. The V segment lost 7 bases and the J segment 4 bases; nucleotides outside the gene matches: 6. The CDR3: CASKSGGVTTGELFF. For the CDR3, the DNA is TGTGCCAGCAAAAGCGGGGGGGTTACCACCGGGGAGCTGTTTTTT.

This chain uses TRBV6-4 with TRBJ1-6; 12 bases align to TRBD1. The length of the CDR3 is 16 residues. From germline, CDR1 is MRHNA and CDR2 SNTAGT. V gave up 0 bases and J gave up 13 bases; unmatched junction bases: 7. The CDR3 DNA follows: TGTGCCAGCAGTGACTCCGGGGGACAGGGGGCATCCCCCCTCCACTTT. Amino acids: CASSDSGGQGASPLHF.

This chain uses TRBV28 with TRBJ2-7; 10 bases are shared with TRBD1. Per the germline V gene, CDR1 is MDHEN and CDR2 is SYDVKM. The CDR3 consists of 13 residues. The V gene end was trimmed by 6 bases and the J gene end by 6 bases; junction bases not matched to a gene: 5. The CDR3, as DNA: TGTGCCAGCAGCGGGACAGGGGTTGGCGAGCAGTACTTC. Residues: CASSGTGVGEQYF.

This clone was detected once. The rearrangement uses TRBV2 and TRBJ2-7; TRBD2 is a possible D gene (5 bases). CDR3 size: 14 residues. V lost 7 bases and J lost 1, with 14 bases in between. Germline V CDR1 and CDR2: SNHLY, FYNNEI. The CDR3 nucleotides read TGTGCCAGCAAGGGTGGGAGACTTTCCTACGAGCAGTACTTC. Protein: CASKGGRLSYEQYF. Drawing the rest from reference TRBV2 and TRBJ2-7, the complete variable domain is EPEVTQTPSHQVTQMGQEVILRCVPISNHLYFYWYRQILGQKVEFLVSFYNNEISEKSEIFDDQFSVERPDGSNFTLKIRSTKLEDSAMYFCASKGGRLSYEQYFGPGTRLTVT.

The CDR3: CASSLMLAGPHEQFF. The CDR3, as DNA: TGTGCCAGCAGCTTAATGCTAGCGGGCCCCCATGAGCAGTTCTTC. The chain has TRBV11-2 and TRBJ2-1, with 8 bases matching TRBD2. After removal of 2 bases from V and 8 bases from J, the junction contained 8 bases not matched to a gene. The CDR3 runs to 15 residues. Germline V gives CDR1 SGHAT, CDR2 FQNNGV. The full variable domain, with the rest looked up from reference TRBV11-2 and TRBJ2-1, is EAGVAQSPRYKIIEKRQSVAFWCNPISGHATLYWYQQILGQGPKLLIQFQNNGVVDDSQLPKDRFSAERLKGVDSTLKIQPAKLEDSAVYLCASSLMLAGPHEQFFGPGTRLTVL.

V is TRBV29-1 and J is TRBJ2-1; tentative D call: TRBD2 (6 bases). Germline lookup yields CDR1 SQVTM and CDR2 ANQGSEA. The CDR3 is 14 residues long. The ends were cut back, 8 bases at V and 0 bases at J, with 14 bases in the middle. The CDR3 loop is CSTRGASSYNEQFF. Here the CDR3 DNA reads TGCAGCACGCGCGGGGCGAGCTCCTACAATGAGCAGTTCTTC.

This chain joins TRBV28 and TRBJ2-1; D is possibly TRBD1 (5 bases). CDR1 is MDHEN and CDR2 is SYDVKM in the germline V gene. The V and J ends lost 0 bases and 2 bases respectively, with 8 bases between them. The CDR3 contains 15 residues. CDR3: CASSLWAGPYNEQFF. Here the CDR3 DNA reads TGTGCCAGCAGTTTATGGGCAGGGCCCTACAATGAGCAGTTCTTC.

The V and J genes are TRBV20-1 and TRBJ2-7; 10 bases align to TRBD2. Unmatched junction bases numbered 6, after V lost 7 bases and J lost 9 bases. This CDR3 spans 11 amino acids. The V gene's germline CDR1 is DFQATT and CDR2 SNEGSKA (reference sequence). CDR3 sequence reads: CSGTSGVVQYF. CDR3 nucleotides: TGCAGTGGGACTAGCGGAGTAGTGCAGTACTTC.

The chain carries TRBV2 and TRBJ2-5; 8 bases line up with TRBD1. The CDR3 contains 15 residues. CDR1 is SNHLY and CDR2 is FYNNEI in the germline V gene. V trimming: 6 bases; J trimming: 4 bases; junction bases outside the gene matches: 10. The CDR3 DNA follows: TGTGCCAGCAGAAAGGACAGGGCCATCGGAGAGACCCAGTACTTC. Translation: CASRKDRAIGETQYF. The full variable domain, rest sourced from reference TRBV2 and TRBJ2-5, is EPEVTQTPSHQVTQMGQEVILRCVPISNHLYFYWYRQILGQKVEFLVSFYNNEISEKSEIFDDQFSVERPDGSNFTLKIRSTKLEDSAMYFCASRKDRAIGETQYFGPGTRLLVL.

V usage is TRBV6-4 and J usage is TRBJ2-1; TRBD2 agrees at 11 bases. CDR1 and CDR2 (germline): MRHNA, SNTAGT. The trim removed 3 bases at V and 1 base at J, leaving 14 bases unmatched. CDR3 length: 20 residues. The CDR3 is CASSESKLAGARISYNEQFF. The CDR3 DNA reads TGTGCCAGCAGTGAATCGAAACTAGCGGGGGCCAGGATTTCCTACAATGAGCAGTTCTTC.

This rearrangement joins TRBV5-1 to TRBJ2-3; perhaps TRBD2 as D (6 bases). The germline gives CDR1 SGHRS, CDR2 YFSETQ. This CDR3 contains 15 residues. V lost 0 bases and J lost 0, with 8 bases in between. The DNA for the CDR3 is TGCGCCAGCAGCTTGGGCGCGGGAAGCACAGATACGCAGTATTTT. Its translation: CASSLGAGSTDTQYF.

The chain uses TRBV7-9 and TRBJ2-7; TRBD1 is a possible D gene (6 bases). Germline values: CDR1 SEHNR, CDR2 FQNEAQ (reference sequence). Trimming cost V 8 bases and J 0 bases, with 17 bases left between them. The CDR3 is made up of 15 amino acids. The CDR3 nucleotides read TGTGCCAGCGGGAGACAGGCGTTCAGCTCCTACGAGCAGTACTTC. It is translated as CASGRQAFSSYEQYF.

This clone was recorded once. The chain combines TRBV7-9 with TRBJ2-5, with D tentatively TRBD1 (6 bases). The V gene lost 10 bases and the J gene lost 2 bases, with 17 bases spanning the gap. Germline loops: CDR1 SEHNR, CDR2 FQNEAQ (reference sequence). The CDR3 has 14 residues. CDR3 sequence: CATGPQGRQETQYF. The CDR3 region has the DNA TGTGCCACCGGTCCGCAGGGGCGGCAAGAGACCCAGTACTTC.

The V gene is TRBV7-2, the J gene TRBJ2-7; 8 bases fit TRBD1. This CDR3 has 14 amino acids. The J segment lost 2 bases and the V segment lost 5 bases, leaving 5 bases of the junction unmatched. The germline gives CDR1 SGHTA, CDR2 FQGNSA. The CDR3 bases are TGTGCCAGCAGCCTTGGACAGGGTACCTACGAGCAGTACTTC. Translation gives CASSLGQGTYEQYF.